This TCR beta chain was retrieved from a study of shared clonotypes between healthy human individuals (dated by TCRdb to 2018 to 2020). A note on the overall study: A couple of women and a few men aged 18 to 49 years were included in the cohort. For each donor, CD4 naive and CD4 memory were each run on three plates, CD8 naive on two plates, and CD8 memory on one plate. Blood TCR repertoires of a handful of healthy adults were deeply sequenced to estimate repertoire size and the extent of clonotype sharing between individuals. Libraries were prepared and TCR repertoires were sequenced by different laboratories using diverse techniques, in order to increase sequencing depth and limit assay-specific biases. Between about 0.85 and 9.5 billion PBMCs per donor were obtained by leukapheresis. Points the paper makes about the study in general: Clonotypes shared by all four sorted-subset donors showed higher generation probabilities than non-shared clonotypes. Even with the large sequencing depth, rarefaction of the sorted-subset datasets indicated that sequencing was incomplete. Sampling was limited to blood, and TCR repertoires in tissue likely differ from TCR repertoires in blood. Because the study included only a small number of donors, the genetic and exposure-history diversity represented was limited. Pairwise subsampling indicated that sequencing depth was expected to affect the degree of clonotype sharing among donors. Across several donors, around 5.4% of naive CD4, around 3.3% of naive CD8, 2.3% of memory CD4, and approximately 0.42% of memory CD8 clonotypes were shared. Larger estimated clonotype richness was generally found for naive subsets than for memory subsets.

Donors were healthy HIV-negative adults with no recently reported acute infections or vaccinations. Every donor was a Caucasian adult living in Nashville, Tennessee, USA. Magnetic negative selection was used to enrich CD4+ T cells, after which naive cells were positively selected on CD45RA and the negative fraction became the memory subset. Blood was obtained by leukapheresis, after which PBMCs were separated by Ficoll-Histopaque density gradient centrifugation and cryopreserved in liquid nitrogen vapor phase. Purity and quantity of every magnetically sorted T cell population were checked by analytical flow cytometry. Each sorted fraction had its genomic DNA isolated and then quantified by UV absorbance on a Nanodrop 2000c. Unmatched junction bases come to 7, with V trimmed by 4 bases and J by 0 bases. The CDR3 runs 16 amino acids, cysteine and phenylalanine included. CDR3 DNA only is kept here, 48 bases in frame from base 1. For CDR1 and CDR2, the germline V gene (reference sequence) lists SGHNT and YYREEE.

Using the deep immunoSEQ assay, multiplex PCR amplified TCR CDR3 regions from genomic DNA. Extracted genomic DNA from each cell subset was spread evenly across all wells of several immunoSEQ 96-well plates, with each plate serving as a replicate. For sorted subsets, roughly 200 ng of genomic DNA, equivalent to some 30,000 T cell genomes, went into each replicate PCR. Purified libraries were measured with a Qubit 3.0 fluorometer, size-checked on a Bioanalyzer 2100, and measured again with the KAPA Library Quantification kit. Every immunoSEQ 96-well plate was sequenced on a dedicated single-read 150-cycle Illumina NextSeq 550 flow cell. In the source study's methods: Because the immunoSEQ output held only junctional sequences and lacked quality scores, the filtering could not match the filtering applied to full-length reads. To assign V/J genes and CDR3, sequences were annotated using PyIR, a Python wrapper for IgBLAST v1.9, with IMGT germline references. Any read was removed if the V/J assignment was weak (E-value above 1e-6), the CDR3 was missing, or the read contained stop codons, out-of-frame junctions, or ambiguous translated residues. V3J clonotypes were defined by identical inferred V gene, J gene, and CDR3 amino acid sequence. Percentage overlap between repertoires was calculated by dividing the number of shared unique clonotypes by the size of the smaller repertoire. Repertoire richness was assessed with RTK rarefaction, the Chao1 estimator, and Recon v2.1 estimates of unobserved clonotypes. Generation probabilities were computed with OLGA for all TCRbeta clonotypes obtained by the gDNA method from several donors. TCRdb holds this immuneACCESS table with in-frame rearrangements only. Some clones are missing; in checked studies, unresolved V genes explain under half, and the rest has no known cause. That table gives V, J and clone size, and the DNA gave D and trimming. The sample table records fewer than 1.8 million clones; approximately 98.5% of these occur just once. Roughly 0.35% of the sample is taken by the ten largest.

Concerning this clone itself: Its antigen remains unidentified. Base quality data are lacking; no much larger clone is found one base away.

The chain was built from TRBV5-4 and TRBJ2-7; TRBD2 lines up with 10 middle nucleotides. This clonotype originated in a man between 25 and 39 years old in good health. Sequenced: naive CD4+ T cells sorted from blood. Interpreted using the paper, the cell subset or site label stands for: CD45RA+ positively selected. Here the CDR3 is given as CASSRTSGIGSYEQYF. In nucleotides, the sequence is TGTGCCAGCAGCCGTACTAGCGGGATAGGCTCCTACGAGCAGTACTTC.